Below are 17 T cell receptor beta chains sequenced from a single sample in a study of T-cell memory formation after mild COVID-19 (TCRdb year 2021). The library came from 5' RACE. The instrument given in TCRdb is Illumina NovaSeq 6000. TCRdb redid the processing of the public reads, applying fastp at Q25 and MiXCR, and retained in-frame beta chains. Here each entry gathers all rows of one CDR3 protein and keeps the most common genes and DNA. This sample lists about half a million distinct CDR3 sequences; 18% were detected once. Jointly, the top ten make up 9% to 15% of the sample. The sample taken for sequencing was PBMCs or a T cell subset sorted from them (not recorded which). The source of these receptors is an adult woman who had mild COVID-19 (a few samples of this study predate the infection). The sample titles of this study are shuffled in the database, so cell type and time point are left out; the donor was told from shared clones.

This clonotype was recorded at least ten times. The V and J genes are TRBV20-1 and TRBJ2-7; D might be TRBD1 (5 bases). Germline V gene data show CDR1 as DFQATT and CDR2 as SNEGSKA (reference sequence). Trimming took off 2 bases at V and 2 bases at J, with 13 bases between the two ends. The CDR3 is 14 amino acids. This CDR3 reads CSARKGQRAYEQYF. The CDR3 DNA follows: TGCAGTGCTAGAAAGGGGCAACGAGCCTACGAGCAGTACTTC.

The chain links TRBV27 to TRBJ2-7; 9 bases match TRBD1. This CDR3 has 13 amino acids. CDR1 and CDR2 from the germline V gene are MNHEY and SMNVEV (reference sequence). With V trimmed by 6 bases and J by 4 bases, 4 bases remained unmatched. For the CDR3, the DNA is TGTGCCAGCAGAGGGACAGGGTGGTACGAGCAGTACTTC. It specifies CASRGTGWYEQYF.

This chain connects TRBV27 to TRBJ2-7; D is perhaps TRBD1 or TRBD2 (5 bases each). The CDR3 totals 14 residues. The V gene's germline CDR1 is MNHEY and CDR2 SMNVEV (reference sequence). The V end was cut by 8 bases, the J end by 2 bases, with 16 bases between. In DNA form, the CDR3 reads TGTGCCAGCTGCATCCGGGACGGCCCCTACGAGCAGTACTTC. As protein: CASCIRDGPYEQYF.

This sequence joins TRBV7-2 and TRBJ2-3; possible D gene TRBD2, 5 bases. V lost 3 bases to trimming and J lost 5 bases, with 12 bases between them. This CDR3 has 14 residues. The germline CDR1 and CDR2 sequences are SGHTA and FQGNSA. The CDR3 sequence: CASSFHPGIDTQYF. DNA of the CDR3: TGTGCCAGCAGCTTTCATCCGGGAATAGATACGCAGTATTTT.

V gene TRBV5-4 combines with J gene TRBJ2-1; D is ambiguous. The germline CDR1 and CDR2 sequences are SGHNT and YYREEE (reference sequence). Trimming pared 3 bases from V and 5 bases from J, leaving 12 bases between. This CDR3 has 14 amino acids. CDR3 sequence (DNA): TGTGCCAGCAGCTCTATGCGAACCGACAATGAGCAGTTCTTC. Translated, it gives CASSSMRTDNEQFF. The full variable domain, rest sourced from reference TRBV5-4 and TRBJ2-1, is ETGVTQSPTHLIKTRGQQVTLRCSSQSGHNTVSWYQQALGQGPQFIFQYYREEENGRGNFPPRFSGLQFPNYSSELNVNALELDDSALYLCASSSMRTDNEQFFGPGTRLTVL.

This clonotype was recorded a few times. The rearrangement links TRBV20-1 to TRBJ2-7, with 11 bases aligning to TRBD2. Germline CDR1 reads DFQATT; CDR2 reads SNEGSKA (reference sequence). Unmatched junction bases numbered 11, after V lost 1 base and J lost 6 bases. The CDR3 extends over 16 amino acids. CDR3 DNA sequence: TGCAGTGCTAGAGCAGGTAGCGGGGGGGCCCGTGGCGAGCAGTACTTC. Protein: CSARAGSGGARGEQYF.

The chain has TRBV11-2 and TRBJ2-2; D is ambiguous. Trimming removed 5 bases at V and 3 bases at J, with 10 bases between. This CDR3 is 14 amino acids long. Germline CDR1 and CDR2: SGHAT and FQNNGV. CDR3 protein: CASSPPRYTGELFF. CDR3 bases: TGTGCCAGCAGCCCACCCCGCTACACCGGGGAGCTGTTTTTT.

This rearrangement joins TRBV5-1 to TRBJ2-3; D uncertain. Trimming pared 2 bases from V and 3 bases from J, leaving 7 bases between. The CDR3 covers 13 residues. CDR1 is SGHRS and CDR2 is YFSETQ in the germline V gene. This chain's CDR3 is CASSFLVTDTQYF. DNA of the CDR3: TGCGCCAGCAGCTTTCTCGTAACAGATACGCAGTATTTT.

This clonotype has a count of ten or more. The genes are TRBV20-1 and TRBJ1-2; TRBD1 agrees at 8 bases. This CDR3 has 17 residues. Germline V gene lookup returns CDR1 DFQATT and CDR2 SNEGSKA (reference sequence). The V gene end was trimmed by 5 bases and the J gene end by 7 bases; junction bases not matched to a gene: 21. Written as DNA, the CDR3 is TGCAGTGCTTCTACCCGGGACAGGATATCCCTATCTTCTGGCTACACCTTC. It yields the protein CSASTRDRISLSSGYTF.

The chain recombines TRBV7-2 with TRBJ2-1, with TRBD2 matching 9 bases. V was clipped by 0 bases and J by 9 bases; unmatched bases: 6. Looked up from germline, CDR1 is SGHTA and CDR2 is FQGNSA. The CDR3 has 15 residues. The CDR3 reads CASSLAGTSRREQFF. As DNA, the CDR3 is TGTGCCAGCAGCTTAGCTGGGACTAGCAGACGTGAGCAGTTCTTC.

V gene TRBV20-1 combines with J gene TRBJ1-1; D possibly corresponds to TRBD1 (6 bases). Germline assignment: CDR1 DFQATT and CDR2 SNEGSKA (reference sequence). The ends were cut back, 1 base at V and 4 bases at J, with 16 bases in the middle. The CDR3 is 15 residues long. CDR3 sequence (DNA): TGCAGTGCTAGAGTGGCCTCGACAGGTGGCACTGAAGCTTTCTTT. This translates into CSARVASTGGTEAFF.

There are a few counts of this clonotype. The chain uses TRBV12-3 or TRBV12-4 and TRBJ2-3; a possible D gene is TRBD2 (5 bases). V shed 6 bases and J shed 4 bases, with 14 bases lying between them. The CDR3 is 14 amino acids. DNA for the CDR3: TGTGCCAGCAGAGTAGCGAGAAAAGCAGATACGCAGTATTTT. As protein: CASRVARKADTQYF.

The chain couples TRBV28 to TRBJ2-7, with D uncertain. The CDR3 has 15 amino acids. Germline V gene sequence: CDR1 MDHEN, CDR2 SYDVKM. V was trimmed by 7 bases and J by 0 bases, leaving 16 bases between them. This CDR3 reads CASIKRGQSSYEQYF. CDR3 DNA: TGTGCCAGCATCAAAAGAGGTCAGAGCTCCTACGAGCAGTACTTC.

CDR3 DNA: TGTGCCAGCAGCTATTATGCCGGGACGAGTGGGGCCAACGTCCTGACTTTC. Translated, it gives CASSYYAGTSGANVLTF. The V and J genes are TRBV7-9 and TRBJ2-6; D could derive from TRBD1 or TRBD2 (5 bases each). V shed 4 bases and J shed 3 bases, with 16 bases lying between them. CDR3 length: 17 amino acids. Germline CDR1 is SEHNR and CDR2 is FQNEAQ (reference sequence).

This chain connects TRBV20-1 to TRBJ2-7, with D possibly matching TRBD1 (6 bases). The CDR3 consists of 11 residues. Trimming left V 6 bases short and J 7 bases short, with 13 bases between. CDR1 DFQATT and CDR2 SNEGSKA come from the germline V gene (reference sequence). The CDR3 region has the DNA TGCAGTGCCCCGGGACACTCTGAGCAGTACTTC. Protein: CSAPGHSEQYF.

V gene TRBV24-1 combines with J gene TRBJ2-1; 7 bases match TRBD2. CDR3 length: 15 residues. The V gene's germline CDR1 is KGHDR and CDR2 SFDVKD. V was clipped by 2 bases and J by 4 bases; unmatched bases: 4. DNA of the CDR3: TGTGCCACCAGTGATTCGGCGGGAGTATACAATGAGCAGTTCTTC. Translating gives CATSDSAGVYNEQFF.

J is TRBJ1-1 and V is TRBV5-1; maybe TRBD1 (6 bases). V was pared by 4 bases and J by 7 bases, with 14 bases between. Per the germline V gene, CDR1 is SGHRS and CDR2 is YFSETQ. CDR3 length equals 13 residues. CDR3 in amino acids: CASSPGGHGEAFF. CDR3 DNA: TGCGCCAGCAGCCCCGGGGGGCATGGTGAAGCTTTCTTT.